This T cell receptor beta chain was observed in a study of CD8 T cells in Susac syndrome. Roughly 0.5 to 1 ug RNA was reverse transcribed with random hexamers. With immunoSEQ multiplex PCR, TCR beta CDR3 was amplified across 54 Vbeta and 13 Jbeta. TCRdb itself ran the immunoSEQ multiplex PCR reads through MiXCR, one entry per CDR3 protein. The sample shows some 65,000 distinct CDR3 sequences, around 96% of them seen only once. TCR beta sequencing covered blood CD8+ and CD4+ T cells. The multiple sclerosis control cohort comprised treatment-naive individuals presenting with stable or active relapsing-remitting disease. Through negative isolation, CD4+ and CD8+ T cells were obtained, while TEMRA cells were enriched using FACS. This clonotype was recorded once. Germline V lookup: CDR1 DFQATT, CDR2 SNEGSKA (reference sequence). This CDR3 contains 11 residues. V gave up 2 bases and J gave up 5 bases, with 7 bases separating them.

This receptor was obtained from a human donor with multiple sclerosis. Sequencing was performed on CD8+ T cells from PBMCs. The genes are TRBV20-1 and TRBJ2-7; no clear D. The CDR3 loop reads CSARRSHEQYF. The DNA for the CDR3 is TGCAGTGCTAGACGATCCCACGAGCAGTACTTC.